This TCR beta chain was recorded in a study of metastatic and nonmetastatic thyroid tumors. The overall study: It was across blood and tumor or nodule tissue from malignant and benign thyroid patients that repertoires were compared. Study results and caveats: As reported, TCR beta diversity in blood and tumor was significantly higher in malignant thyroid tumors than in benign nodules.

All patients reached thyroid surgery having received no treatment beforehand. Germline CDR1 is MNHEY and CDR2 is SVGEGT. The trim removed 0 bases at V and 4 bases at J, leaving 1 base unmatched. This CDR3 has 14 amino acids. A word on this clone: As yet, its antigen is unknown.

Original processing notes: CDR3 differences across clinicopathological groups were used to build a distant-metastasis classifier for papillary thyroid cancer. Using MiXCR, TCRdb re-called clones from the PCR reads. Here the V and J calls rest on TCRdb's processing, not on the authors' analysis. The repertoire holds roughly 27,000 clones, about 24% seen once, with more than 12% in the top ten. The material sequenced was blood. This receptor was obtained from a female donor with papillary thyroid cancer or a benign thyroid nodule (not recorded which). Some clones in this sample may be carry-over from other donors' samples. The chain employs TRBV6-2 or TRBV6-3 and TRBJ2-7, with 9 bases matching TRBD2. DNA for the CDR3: TGTGCCAGCAGTTACTCTAGCGGGAGTTACGAGCAGTACTTC. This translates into CASSYSSGSYEQYF.